This T cell receptor (beta chain) was retrieved from a study of blood T cells in healthy people across ages. Study-wide context: The template switching approach captured approximately one barcoded beta molecule for every two T cells.

General study findings and limits: In older individuals, TCR beta diversity per million T cells was lower, falling roughly linearly with age. Diversity figures derived from one million T cells were judged to underestimate the true value.

A sample-barcoded 5' primer and a J-beta primer mix were used in a second PCR of about 6 to 12 cycles. Sequencing recovered at least 2.5 million CDR3-containing paired-end reads from each sample. TCRdb re-called the 5' RACE reads through MiXCR, storing one row per CDR3 protein. This sample has more than 700,000 distinct CDR3 sequences, with around 45% found just once. Germline V lookup: CDR1 SGHRS, CDR2 YFSETQ. CDR3 length: 16 residues. To note about this clonotype: The antigen remains unidentified. Germline is not matched at one junction end, which may reflect a read error.

The clonotype was recovered from an elderly man in good health. Material for sequencing was blood. The J gene is TRBJ2-1, the V gene TRBV5-1, with D possibly being TRBD1 (6 bases). The CDR3 is CASSLGGGSSHNEQFF. CDR3 bases: TGCGCCAGCAGCTTAGGGGGTGGGAGCTCCCACAATGAGCAGTTCTTC.